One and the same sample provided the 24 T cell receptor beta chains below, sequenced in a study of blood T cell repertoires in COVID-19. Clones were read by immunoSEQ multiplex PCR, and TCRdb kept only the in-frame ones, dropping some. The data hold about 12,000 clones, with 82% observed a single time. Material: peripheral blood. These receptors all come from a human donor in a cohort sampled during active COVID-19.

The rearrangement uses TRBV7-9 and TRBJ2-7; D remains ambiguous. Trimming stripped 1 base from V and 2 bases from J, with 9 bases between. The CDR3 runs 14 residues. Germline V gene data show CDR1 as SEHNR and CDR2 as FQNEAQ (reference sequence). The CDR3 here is CASSLGSETYEQYF. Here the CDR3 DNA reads TGTGCCAGCAGCTTAGGGAGTGAGACCTACGAGCAGTACTTC.

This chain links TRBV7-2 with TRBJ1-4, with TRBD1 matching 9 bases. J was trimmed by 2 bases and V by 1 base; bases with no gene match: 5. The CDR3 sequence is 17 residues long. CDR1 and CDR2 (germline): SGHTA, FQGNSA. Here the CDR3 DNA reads TGTGCCAGCAGCTTAGGGACCGACAGGGGGACTAATGAAAAACTGTTTTTT. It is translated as CASSLGTDRGTNEKLFF.

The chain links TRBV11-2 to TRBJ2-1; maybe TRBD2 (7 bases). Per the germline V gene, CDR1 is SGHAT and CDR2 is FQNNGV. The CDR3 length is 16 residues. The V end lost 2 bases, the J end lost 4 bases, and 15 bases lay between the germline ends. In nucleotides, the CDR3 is TGTGCCAGCAGCTTAAATTGGGGGGGCAGTTACAATGAGCAGTTCTTC. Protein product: CASSLNWGGSYNEQFF.

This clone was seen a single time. This CDR3 reads CASSERRSSYNEQFF. The CDR3 DNA reads as TGTGCCAGCTCCGAGAGGAGGAGCTCCTACAATGAGCAGTTCTTC. The chain combines TRBV2 with TRBJ2-1, with D perhaps TRBD2 (5 bases). Germline loops: CDR1 SNHLY, CDR2 FYNNEI. CDR3 length: 15 residues. V shed 8 bases and J shed 0 bases, with 14 bases lying between them.

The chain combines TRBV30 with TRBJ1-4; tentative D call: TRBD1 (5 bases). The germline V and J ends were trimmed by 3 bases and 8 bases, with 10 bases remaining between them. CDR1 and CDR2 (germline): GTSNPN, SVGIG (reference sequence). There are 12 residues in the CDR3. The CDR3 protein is CAWSRQHEKLFF. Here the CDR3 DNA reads TGTGCCTGGAGCAGACAGCACGAAAAACTGTTTTTT.

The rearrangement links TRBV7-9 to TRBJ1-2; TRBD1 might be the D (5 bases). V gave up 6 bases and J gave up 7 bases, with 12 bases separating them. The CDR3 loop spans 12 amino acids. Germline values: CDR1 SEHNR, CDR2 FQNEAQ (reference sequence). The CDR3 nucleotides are TGTGCCAGCAGGACGGACACGGCTGGCTACACCTTC. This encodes CASRTDTAGYTF. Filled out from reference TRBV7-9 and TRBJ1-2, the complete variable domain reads DTGVSQNPRHKITKRGQNVTFRCDPISEHNRLYWYRQTLGQGPEFLTYFQNEAQLEKSRLLSDRFSAERPKGSFSTLEIQRTEQGDSAMYLCASRTDTAGYTFGSGTRLTVV.

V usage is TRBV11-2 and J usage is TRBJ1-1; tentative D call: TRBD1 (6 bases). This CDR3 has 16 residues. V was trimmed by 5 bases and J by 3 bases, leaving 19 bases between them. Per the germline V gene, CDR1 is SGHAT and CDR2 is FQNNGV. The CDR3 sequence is CASSPAPGGRDTEAFF. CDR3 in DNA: TGTGCCAGCAGCCCGGCCCCGGGGGGCAGGGACACTGAAGCTTTCTTT. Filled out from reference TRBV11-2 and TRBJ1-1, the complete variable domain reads EAGVAQSPRYKIIEKRQSVAFWCNPISGHATLYWYQQILGQGPKLLIQFQNNGVVDDSQLPKDRFSAERLKGVDSTLKIQPAKLEDSAVYLCASSPAPGGRDTEAFFGQGTRLTVV.

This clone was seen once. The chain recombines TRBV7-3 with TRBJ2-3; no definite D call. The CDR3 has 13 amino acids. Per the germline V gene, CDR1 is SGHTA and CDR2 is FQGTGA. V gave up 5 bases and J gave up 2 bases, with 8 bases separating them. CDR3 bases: TGTGCCAGCAGCATAGAAGTCACAGATACGCAGTATTTT. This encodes CASSIEVTDTQYF.

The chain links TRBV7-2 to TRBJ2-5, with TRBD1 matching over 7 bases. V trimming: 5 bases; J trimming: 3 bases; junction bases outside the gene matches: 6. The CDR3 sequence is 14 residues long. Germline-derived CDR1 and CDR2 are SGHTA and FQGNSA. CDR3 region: CASSQGTVKETQYF. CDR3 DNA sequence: TGTGCCAGCAGCCAGGGGACAGTAAAAGAGACCCAGTACTTC.

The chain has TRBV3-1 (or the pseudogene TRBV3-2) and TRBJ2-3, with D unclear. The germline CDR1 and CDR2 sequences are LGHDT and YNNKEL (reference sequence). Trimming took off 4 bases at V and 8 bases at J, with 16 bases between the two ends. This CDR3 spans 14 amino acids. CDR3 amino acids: CASSPPFGSGTQYF. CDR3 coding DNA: TGTGCCAGCAGCCCCCCGTTTGGATCGGGTACGCAGTATTTT.

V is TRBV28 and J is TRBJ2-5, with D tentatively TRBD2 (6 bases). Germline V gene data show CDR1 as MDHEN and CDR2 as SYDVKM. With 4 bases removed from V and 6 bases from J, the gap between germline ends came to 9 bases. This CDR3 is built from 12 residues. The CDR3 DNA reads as TGTGCCAGCAGTTCGGGGGTTCAGACCCAGTACTTC. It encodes CASSSGVQTQYF.

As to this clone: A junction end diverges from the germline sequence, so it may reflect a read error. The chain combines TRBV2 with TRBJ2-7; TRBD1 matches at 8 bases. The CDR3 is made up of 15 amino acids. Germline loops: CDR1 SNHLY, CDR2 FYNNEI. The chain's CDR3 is CASREDRGLRYEQYF. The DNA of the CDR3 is TGTGCCAGCAGGGAAGACAGGGGTCTTCGATACGAGCAGTACTTC.

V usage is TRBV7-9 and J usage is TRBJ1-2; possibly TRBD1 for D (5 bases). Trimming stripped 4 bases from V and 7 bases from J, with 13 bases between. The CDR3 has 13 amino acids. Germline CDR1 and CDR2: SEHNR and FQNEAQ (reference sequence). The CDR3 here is CASSSRQSAGYTF. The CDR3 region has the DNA TGTGCCAGCAGCTCCCGACAGTCTGCTGGCTACACCTTC.

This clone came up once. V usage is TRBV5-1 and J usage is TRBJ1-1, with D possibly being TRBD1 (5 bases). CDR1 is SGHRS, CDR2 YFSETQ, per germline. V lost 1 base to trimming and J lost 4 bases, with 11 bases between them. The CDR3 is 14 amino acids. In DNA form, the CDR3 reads TGCGCCAGCAGCTTGAGTGGGCAGGGCACTGAAGCTTTCTTT. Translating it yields CASSLSGQGTEAFF.

Here the CDR3 DNA reads TGCGCCAGCAGCCAAAACAGGGGTGCGGAGGAGCAGTACTTC. It specifies CASSQNRGAEEQYF. The chain carries TRBV5-1 and TRBJ2-7, with 7 bases aligning to TRBD1. J gave up 7 bases and V 4 bases, and 11 bases lay outside the gene matches. Germline V gene lookup returns CDR1 SGHRS and CDR2 YFSETQ. The CDR3 covers 14 residues.

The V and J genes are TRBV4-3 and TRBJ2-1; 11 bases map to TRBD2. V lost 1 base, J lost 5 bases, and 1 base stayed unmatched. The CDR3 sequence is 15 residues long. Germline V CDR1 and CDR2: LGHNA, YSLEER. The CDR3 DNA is TGCGCCAGCAGCCAAGGACTAGCGGGAAACAATGAGCAGTTCTTC. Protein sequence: CASSQGLAGNNEQFF.

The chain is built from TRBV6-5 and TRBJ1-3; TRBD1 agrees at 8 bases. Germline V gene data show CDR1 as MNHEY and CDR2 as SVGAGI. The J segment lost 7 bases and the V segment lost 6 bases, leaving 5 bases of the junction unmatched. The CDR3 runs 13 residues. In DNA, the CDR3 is TGTGCCAGCAGCCGGGACAGGAGGAACACCATATATTTT. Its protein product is CASSRDRRNTIYF.

CDR3 protein: CASEDRDYEQYF. In nucleotides, the CDR3 is TGTGCCTCAGAGGACAGAGACTACGAGCAGTACTTC. The gene calls are TRBV30 and TRBJ2-7; D is perhaps TRBD1 (6 bases). V lost 7 bases and J lost 3, with 13 bases in between. The CDR3 extends over 12 amino acids. Germline CDR1 GTSNPN, CDR2 SVGIG (reference sequence).

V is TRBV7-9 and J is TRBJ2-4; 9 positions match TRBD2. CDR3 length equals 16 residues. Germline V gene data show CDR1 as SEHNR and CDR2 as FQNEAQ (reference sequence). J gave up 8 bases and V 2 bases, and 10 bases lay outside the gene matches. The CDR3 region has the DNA TGTGCCAGCAGCTTACTTGCGGGGGGGCCGTCGGACATTCAGTACTTC. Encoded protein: CASSLLAGGPSDIQYF.

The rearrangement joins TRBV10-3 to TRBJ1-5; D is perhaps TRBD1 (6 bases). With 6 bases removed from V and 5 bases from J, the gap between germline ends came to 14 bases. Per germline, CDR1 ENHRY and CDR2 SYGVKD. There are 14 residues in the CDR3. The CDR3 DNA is TGTGCCATCAGCGTACAGGGAGACTATCAGCCCCAGCATTTT. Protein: CAISVQGDYQPQHF.

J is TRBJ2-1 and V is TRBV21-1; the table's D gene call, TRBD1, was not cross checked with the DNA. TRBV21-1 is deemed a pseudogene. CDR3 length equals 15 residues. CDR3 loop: CANNIRDRVLNEQFF. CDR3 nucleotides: TGTGCCAACAATATCCGGGACAGGGTTTTAAATGAGCAGTTCTTC.

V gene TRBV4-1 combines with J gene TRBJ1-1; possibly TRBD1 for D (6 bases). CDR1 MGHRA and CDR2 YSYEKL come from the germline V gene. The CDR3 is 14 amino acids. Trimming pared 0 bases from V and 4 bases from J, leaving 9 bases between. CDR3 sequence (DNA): TGCGCCAGCAGCCAAGAGAACAGGGTCACTGAAGCTTTCTTT. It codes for CASSQENRVTEAFF.

CDR3 bases: TGCGCCAGCAGTCAAGACAGGGTCGAAAAACTGTTTTTT. Translating it yields CASSQDRVEKLFF. The chain uses TRBV5-1 and TRBJ1-4, with TRBD1 identical over 7 bases. V gave up 5 bases and J gave up 8 bases; unmatched junction bases: 6. Germline CDR1 SGHRS, CDR2 YFSETQ. This CDR3 has 13 residues.

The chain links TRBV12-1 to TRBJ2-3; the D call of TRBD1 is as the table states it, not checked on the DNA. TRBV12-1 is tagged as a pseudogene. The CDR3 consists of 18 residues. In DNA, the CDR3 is TGTGCCAGCAGCTTTGCGATCGCCGACAGTACTAGCACAGATACGCAGTATTTT. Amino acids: CASSFAIADSTSTDTQYF.